This is a list of T cell receptor beta chains from one sample in a study of human T cells and chemical hapten exposure. Via MiXCR, TCRdb re-called the RACE reads, giving one row per CDR3 protein. The table lists 95,000 to 150,000 distinct CDR3 sequences, roughly 12% of them singletons, with about 2.4% in the top ten. The material sequenced was whole blood, taken in connection with sensitization to the hapten diphenylcyclopropenone (DPC). Receptors were obtained from a woman aged 45 to 65 with alopecia areata. Some clones in this sample may be carry-over from other donors' samples. CDR3s include the opening cysteine and the closing phenylalanine or tryptophan. Fields, in order: J gene, clone size, V gene, D gene, CDR3 DNA, CDR3 protein. A D gene is named only where the DNA matches it firmly. Size is omitted from some rows. Given values are once, few, many or a class for expanded clones.

>TRBJ1-2|few|TRBV15|-
TGTGCCACCAGCAGAGTATTGAAACGGGATGATGAGGGCTACACCTTC
CATSRVLKRDDEGYTF
>TRBJ1-1|many|TRBV5-6|-
TGTGCCAGCAGCTTGTCCCTCACTGAAGCTTTCTTT
CASSLSLTEAFF
>TRBJ2-5|-|TRBV27|-
TGTGCCAGCAGTAGAACGGACCAAGAGACCCAGTACTTC
CASSRTDQETQYF
>TRBJ2-7|many|TRBV7-2|TRBD1
TGTGCCAGCAGCCCGCTCGGGACAGGGGTCGAGCAGTACTTC
CASSPLGTGVEQYF
>TRBJ1-1|-|TRBV7-2|TRBD1
TGTGCCAGCAGCTTGGACAGGGGGCGCGGGGCTTTCTTT
CASSLDRGRGAFF
>TRBJ1-1|-|TRBV5-1|TRBD1
TGCGCCAGCAGCCGCAGGGGGTCCACTGAAGCTTTCTTT
CASSRRGSTEAFF
>TRBJ1-4|few|TRBV28|TRBD1
TGTGCCAGCCGGGACAGGAGGAATGAAAAACTGTTTTTT
CASRDRRNEKLFF
>TRBJ1-4|-|TRBV20-1|-
TGCAGTGCCTACGGTGGGGGTGAAAAACTGTTTTTT
CSAYGGGEKLFF
>TRBJ2-2|many|TRBV29-1|-
TGCAGCGTTGAAGCGGGACGGGGCACCGGGGAGCTGTTTTTT
CSVEAGRGTGELFF
>TRBJ2-1|few|TRBV7-2|-
TGTGCCAGCAGCTTAGCTCGGCTAGTTAGGGGGGAGCAGTTCTTC
CASSLARLVRGEQFF
>TRBJ2-5|many|TRBV20-1|-
TGCAGTGCTAGCCGAGGGATCCAAGAGACCCAGTACTTC
CSASRGIQETQYF
>TRBJ1-5|-|TRBV24-1|TRBD1
TGTGCCACCAGTGCAGGGGGCGGCAATCAGCCCCAGCATTTT
CATSAGGGNQPQHF
>TRBJ2-2|-|TRBV18|-
TGTGCCAGCTCACCGGCGGGAACCGGGGAGCTGTTTTTT
CASSPAGTGELFF
>TRBJ2-4|many|TRBV7-2|-
TGTGCCAGCAGCAAGCGCCGGCAGCCAAACATTCAGTACTTC
CASSKRRQPNIQYF
>TRBJ2-5|-|TRBV18|TRBD2
TGTGCCAGCTCACCACCGGGAAGGACGGCGGGGGAGGCCCAGTACTTC
CASSPPGRTAGEAQYF
>TRBJ2-7|many|TRBV6-5|-
TGTGCCAGCAGTTACGGACAGAGCTACGAGCAGTACTTC
CASSYGQSYEQYF
>TRBJ2-7|few|TRBV13|-
TGTGCCAGCAGCTACGGACGGGGCTACGAGCAGTACTTC
CASSYGRGYEQYF
>TRBJ1-6|-|TRBV27|-
TGTGCCAGCACGGGGGTGGGGATGGGTAATTCACCCCTCCACTTT
CASTGVGMGNSPLHF
>TRBJ2-1|few|TRBV20-1|-
TGCAGTGCGAGTCCACTAGGATCCTACAATGAGCAGTTCTTC
CSASPLGSYNEQFF
>TRBJ2-6|few|TRBV28|-
TGTGCCAGCAAGGAGGGCGTTCCCTCTGGGGCCAACGTCCTGACTTTC
CASKEGVPSGANVLTF
>TRBJ2-7|-|TRBV5-1|TRBD1
TGCGCCAGCAGCTATACAGGGGGCAACGAGCAGTACTTC
CASSYTGGNEQYF
>TRBJ2-7|few|TRBV5-1|-
TGCGCCAGCAGCTTATATGGCGGAAGCCCGGGCGAGCAGTACTTC
CASSLYGGSPGEQYF
>TRBJ2-3|-|TRBV6-2/TRBV6-3|-
TGTGCCAGCAGTTACTCCTCAGATACGCAGTATTTT
CASSYSSDTQYF
>TRBJ2-7|few|TRBV10-3|TRBD2
TGTGCCATCAGTGAGTCGGGACTAGCGCGCTCCTACGAGCAGTACTTC
CAISESGLARSYEQYF
>TRBJ2-3|many|TRBV5-1|-
TGCGCCAGCAGCTTGGTCGTCACAGATACGCAGTATTTT
CASSLVVTDTQYF
>TRBJ1-1|few|TRBV5-1|TRBD1
TGCGCCAGCAGCTTGAGCGGAGGGGGCTTCTCTGAAGCTTTCTTT
CASSLSGGGFSEAFF
>TRBJ2-1|-|TRBV12-3/TRBV12-4|TRBD2
TGTGCCAGCAGTCCTACTAGCGGAGCCTACAATGAGCAGTTCTTC
CASSPTSGAYNEQFF
>TRBJ1-5|many|TRBV5-4|-
TGTGCCAGCAGCTCGCCAGGGCAGCCCCAGCATTTT
CASSSPGQPQHF
>TRBJ1-2|-|TRBV9|TRBD1
TGTCCCAGCAGCGCCTCCGGACAGGGGGCGGGTGGCTACACCTTC
CPSSASGQGAGGYTF
>TRBJ2-3|-|TRBV7-2|-
TGTGCCAGCAGCATAGGCCGGACTTACGCCTATACGCAGTATTTT
CASSIGRTYAYTQYF
>TRBJ2-3|few|TRBV7-6|TRBD2
TGTGCCAGCAGCCGACGTAGCGGGAGGGGCACAGATACGCAGTATTTT
CASSRRSGRGTDTQYF
>TRBJ2-1|few|TRBV14|TRBD2
TGTGCCAGCAGCCAAGGAGGGAGGGCACCGCCTGAGCAGTTCTTC
CASSQGGRAPPEQFF
>TRBJ2-5|few|TRBV29-1|-
TGCAGCGTGCGGACACCTGAAGAGACCCAGTACTTC
CSVRTPEETQYF
>TRBJ2-2|many|TRBV20-1|-
TGCAGTGCTAGAGATCATCGGGCCCGAGCGACCGGGGAGCTGTTTTTT
CSARDHRARATGELFF
>TRBJ2-7|-|TRBV5-1|-
TGCGCCAGCAGCTGCGGTGCAGGGTACGAGCAGTACTTC
CASSCGAGYEQYF
>TRBJ2-1|many|TRBV27|-
TGTGCCAGCAGCCTTCGAGGGGTGGTCGTCCATGAGCAGTTCTTC
CASSLRGVVVHEQFF
>TRBJ2-7|many|TRBV20-1|-
TGCAGTGCTAACGGACAGAGCTACGAGCAGTACTTC
CSANGQSYEQYF
>TRBJ2-7|-|TRBV15|-
TGTGCCACCAGCACCATCGGACAGTACGAGCAGTACTTC
CATSTIGQYEQYF
>TRBJ2-4|-|TRBV12-5|TRBD1
TGTGCTAGTGGCCCGGGACAGGGCTTAGCCAAAAACATTCAGTACTTC
CASGPGQGLAKNIQYF
>TRBJ1-2|few|TRBV5-1|-
TGCGCCAGCAGCTTGGAGGGGAGAACTAACTATGGCTACACCTTC
CASSLEGRTNYGYTF
>TRBJ2-2|many|TRBV18|-
TGTGCCAGCTCACCACCACAGAACACCGGGGAGCTGTTTTTT
CASSPPQNTGELFF
>TRBJ1-1|-|TRBV6-5|-
TGTGCCAGCGCTGAAGGGGGTACTGAAGCTTTCTTT
CASAEGGTEAFF
>TRBJ1-1|-|TRBV12-3/TRBV12-4|-
TGTGCCAGCAGTTTCCGGGTCGGCCGGGACACTGAAGCTTTCTTT
CASSFRVGRDTEAFF
>TRBJ2-7|-|TRBV9|-
TGTGCCAGCAGCCCGACGCAGGAACGTTACTACGAGCAGTACTTC
CASSPTQERYYEQYF
>TRBJ2-3|many|TRBV7-9|-
TGTGCCAGCAGCTCGGGGGCGGGTACGCAGTATTTT
CASSSGAGTQYF
>TRBJ1-5|few|TRBV6-6|-
TGTGCCAGCAGCTCTGGAGAGGCGCAGCCCCAGCATTTT
CASSSGEAQPQHF
>TRBJ2-5|few|TRBV9|-
TGTGCCAGCAGCCCCTACCAGGGCGGGGAAGAGACCCAGTACTTC
CASSPYQGGEETQYF
>TRBJ1-6|many|TRBV28|-
TGTGCCAGCAGTCCCTCCGGACAAACCTATAATTCACCCCTCCACTTT
CASSPSGQTYNSPLHF
>TRBJ2-1|-|TRBV18|-
TGTGCCAGCTCACCCCGGACGGGAACCTACAATGAGCAGTTCTTC
CASSPRTGTYNEQFF